A selection of T cell receptor beta chains follows, all from one sample in a study of control samples from healthy donors and cancer patients. Profiled with immunoSEQ multiplex PCR; TCRdb holds only in-frame clones, not every one. The table records about 100,000 clones, about 91% of them present only once. Specimen: blood. The receptors shown here come from a young man in good health. The conserved cysteine and the conserved F or W are not part of the CDR3 here. Each record gives: J gene, D gene, clone size, V gene, CDR3 protein. D genes are given only for firm matches. Some rows mark clone size as missing; the rest say once, few, many or name a class of expanded clone.

J gene: TRBJ2-2
D gene: TRBD2
clone size: .
V gene: TRBV6-6
CDR3 protein: ASRRAGGTGELF

J gene: TRBJ2-1
D gene: TRBD2
clone size: .
V gene: TRBV7-6
CDR3 protein: ASSVTGTSGADYNEQF

J gene: TRBJ1-2
D gene: .
clone size: .
V gene: TRBV12-3/TRBV12-4
CDR3 protein: ASSFQSNYGYT

J gene: TRBJ2-1
D gene: .
clone size: .
V gene: TRBV29-1
CDR3 protein: SVEDRRFEQF

J gene: TRBJ1-2
D gene: .
clone size: .
V gene: TRBV11-2
CDR3 protein: ASSSRDINYGYT

J gene: TRBJ2-1
D gene: .
clone size: .
V gene: TRBV27
CDR3 protein: ASSPSRGEQF

J gene: TRBJ1-2
D gene: .
clone size: .
V gene: TRBV15
CDR3 protein: ATSRDEAGGGYT

J gene: TRBJ2-4
D gene: TRBD2
clone size: .
V gene: TRBV10-2
CDR3 protein: ASNGLAGLKNIQY

J gene: TRBJ1-2
D gene: TRBD1
clone size: .
V gene: TRBV7-2
CDR3 protein: ASSRTGTGGYSHYGYT

J gene: TRBJ1-1
D gene: TRBD1
clone size: .
V gene: TRBV2
CDR3 protein: ASRVHRQGNTEAF

J gene: TRBJ1-2
D gene: .
clone size: .
V gene: TRBV9
CDR3 protein: ASSSQGARDAGGYT

J gene: TRBJ2-7
D gene: .
clone size: once
V gene: TRBV27
CDR3 protein: ASSLGWRLGGTYEQY

J gene: TRBJ2-3
D gene: .
clone size: once
V gene: TRBV7-3
CDR3 protein: ASSLSTRGFTDTQY

J gene: TRBJ1-2
D gene: TRBD1
clone size: .
V gene: TRBV5-6
CDR3 protein: ASSLGSGTANYGYT

J gene: TRBJ2-7
D gene: TRBD2
clone size: once
V gene: TRBV19
CDR3 protein: ASSIGAGGSYEQY

J gene: TRBJ2-1
D gene: TRBD2
clone size: .
V gene: TRBV12-5
CDR3 protein: ASRDGLAANEQF

J gene: TRBJ1-3
D gene: .
clone size: .
V gene: TRBV28
CDR3 protein: ASSFSGEISSGNTIY

J gene: TRBJ2-1
D gene: .
clone size: .
V gene: TRBV3-1/TRBV3-2
CDR3 protein: ASSRGTGNEQF

J gene: TRBJ2-1
D gene: TRBD2
clone size: .
V gene: TRBV7-3
CDR3 protein: ASSSSSGSNEQF

J gene: TRBJ1-2
D gene: .
clone size: .
V gene: TRBV28
CDR3 protein: ASSLKGVRDT

J gene: TRBJ2-1
D gene: TRBD2
clone size: .
V gene: TRBV7-3
CDR3 protein: ASSPKAVGLAGRNEQF

J gene: TRBJ1-5
D gene: .
clone size: .
V gene: TRBV7-2
CDR3 protein: ASSGSGQPQH

J gene: TRBJ1-1
D gene: .
clone size: .
V gene: TRBV7-6
CDR3 protein: ASSLAAQGSAF

J gene: TRBJ1-4
D gene: .
clone size: .
V gene: TRBV25-1
CDR3 protein: ASSPPRWDATNEKLF

J gene: TRBJ1-2
D gene: .
clone size: .
V gene: TRBV28
CDR3 protein: ASSRGQSYGYT

J gene: TRBJ2-7
D gene: .
clone size: .
V gene: TRBV2
CDR3 protein: ASSVRRDEQY

J gene: TRBJ1-2
D gene: .
clone size: .
V gene: TRBV29-1
CDR3 protein: SVNPQVPPNYGYT

J gene: TRBJ2-7
D gene: .
clone size: .
V gene: TRBV27
CDR3 protein: ASRGTFTYEQY

J gene: TRBJ1-1
D gene: .
clone size: .
V gene: TRBV19
CDR3 protein: ASRVSHRMNTEAF

J gene: TRBJ1-2
D gene: TRBD1
clone size: .
V gene: TRBV29-1
CDR3 protein: SLRDRGFDGYT

J gene: TRBJ2-3
D gene: TRBD2
clone size: .
V gene: TRBV13
CDR3 protein: ASKNGRGLTDTQY

J gene: TRBJ2-5
D gene: .
clone size: .
V gene: TRBV24-1
CDR3 protein: ATGPPETQY

J gene: TRBJ2-3
D gene: TRBD2
clone size: .
V gene: TRBV20-1
CDR3 protein: SASPSGSAWADTQY

J gene: TRBJ2-3
D gene: .
clone size: .
V gene: TRBV27
CDR3 protein: ASSLTSGDTQY

J gene: TRBJ2-5
D gene: .
clone size: .
V gene: TRBV19
CDR3 protein: ASRDPVETQY

J gene: TRBJ2-4
D gene: TRBD2
clone size: .
V gene: TRBV9
CDR3 protein: ASSVGLAGAKNIQY

J gene: TRBJ2-2
D gene: TRBD2
clone size: .
V gene: TRBV7-3
CDR3 protein: ASSLSGGRAANTGELF

J gene: TRBJ1-1
D gene: .
clone size: once
V gene: TRBV12-3/TRBV12-4
CDR3 protein: ASSLPATEAF

J gene: TRBJ2-3
D gene: TRBD2
clone size: once
V gene: TRBV9
CDR3 protein: ASSVLAGGPDTQY

J gene: TRBJ2-1
D gene: .
clone size: .
V gene: TRBV12-5
CDR3 protein: ASGLDIGGSYNEQF

J gene: TRBJ2-1
D gene: TRBD2
clone size: .
V gene: TRBV11-3
CDR3 protein: ASSLGGSGLNEQF

J gene: TRBJ1-2
D gene: .
clone size: .
V gene: TRBV27
CDR3 protein: ASSSDRNSGVKGYT

J gene: TRBJ2-1
D gene: .
clone size: .
V gene: TRBV7-6
CDR3 protein: ASSSGWGESYNEQF

J gene: TRBJ2-7
D gene: TRBD2
clone size: .
V gene: TRBV19
CDR3 protein: ASSGSSGSPYEQY

J gene: TRBJ2-2
D gene: TRBD1
clone size: .
V gene: TRBV6-5
CDR3 protein: ASSRQGRFTGELF

J gene: TRBJ1-5
D gene: .
clone size: .
V gene: TRBV5-1
CDR3 protein: ASSLVSGSNQPQH

J gene: TRBJ2-2
D gene: .
clone size: .
V gene: TRBV11-1
CDR3 protein: ASSLGPNTGELF

J gene: TRBJ1-6
D gene: TRBD1
clone size: .
V gene: TRBV11-2
CDR3 protein: ASSLWTGENSPLH